The 23 T cell receptor beta chains presented below share a single source sample, sequenced in a study of T cell responses to AZD1222 COVID-19 vaccine. Measured with immunoSEQ multiplex PCR; TCRdb has only the in-frame clones, and not every one. The data contain nearly 110,000 clones, about nine tenths of them seen just once; the ten biggest clones take up about 4.9%. This specimen consisted of peripheral blood, obtained on day 0 of AZD1222 vaccination. These receptors all come from an adult in good health.

CDR3 protein: CASSLAGTGGNGYTF. CDR3 in DNA: TGTGCCAGCAGCTTAGCCGGGACAGGGGGGAATGGCTACACCTTC. This rearrangement joins TRBV7-8 to TRBJ1-2, with 11 bases that match TRBD1. The V gene end was trimmed by 0 bases and the J gene end by 6 bases; junction bases not matched to a gene: 3. CDR3 length: 15 amino acids. The V gene's germline CDR1 is SGHVS and CDR2 FQNEAQ. Complete variable domain (other parts from reference TRBV7-8 and TRBJ1-2): GAGVSQSPRYKVAKRGQDVALRCDPISGHVSLFWYQQALGQGPEFLTYFQNEAQLDKSGLPSDRFFAERPEGSVSTLKIQRTQQEDSAVYLCASSLAGTGGNGYTFGSGTRLTVV.

The chain carries TRBV28 and TRBJ1-2; 10 bases agree with TRBD1. Germline CDR1 is MDHEN and CDR2 is SYDVKM. The CDR3 spans 16 residues. After removal of 5 bases from V and 4 bases from J, the junction contained 10 bases not matched to a gene. CDR3 sequence (DNA): TGTGCCAGCAGTCTCACCGGGACAGGGGCAGTCTATGGCTACACCTTC. Translated, it gives CASSLTGTGAVYGYTF.

The DNA of the CDR3 is TGTGCCAGTAGTGCCTTTGACGGGCGCACAGATACGCAGTATTTT. Its protein product is CASSAFDGRTDTQYF. This chain uses TRBV19 with TRBJ2-3; unclear D gene. V lost 5 bases and J lost 1, with 13 bases in between. The CDR3 length is 15 residues. Per the germline V gene, CDR1 is LNHDA and CDR2 is SQIVND (reference sequence).

This clone was seen a single time. The V call is TRBV6-5, the J call TRBJ2-7; D uncertain. This CDR3 has 13 amino acids. V shed 7 bases and J shed 2 bases, with 12 bases lying between them. Germline CDR1 and CDR2: MNHEY and SVGAGI. CDR3 sequence reads: CASNPYRTYEQYF. CDR3 sequence (DNA): TGTGCCAGCAACCCTTACAGAACCTACGAGCAGTACTTC.

This clone came up once. This rearrangement joins TRBV24-1 to TRBJ2-2; D is undetermined. The V gene lost 0 bases and the J gene lost 1 base, with 11 bases spanning the gap. The germline V gene has CDR1 KGHDR and CDR2 SFDVKD. This CDR3 comprises 17 residues. This CDR3 reads CATSDLRRPVNTGELFF. In nucleotides, the CDR3 is TGTGCCACCAGTGATTTGCGTCGTCCCGTGAACACCGGGGAGCTGTTTTTT.

V and J are TRBV12-3 or TRBV12-4 and TRBJ1-2, with D hard to call. CDR3 length: 12 residues. V was clipped by 8 bases and J by 5 bases, with 12 bases between them. The CDR3 DNA reads TGTGCCAGCGCATCAAAGCAGTATGGCTACACCTTC. This codes for CASASKQYGYTF.

The genes are TRBV27 and TRBJ2-7; D perhaps matches TRBD2 (5 bases). Germline V lookup: CDR1 MNHEY, CDR2 SMNVEV (reference sequence). The V gene lost 0 bases and the J gene lost 7 bases, with 16 bases spanning the gap. This CDR3 region has 15 residues. CDR3 sequence reads: CASSLSRLSPGEQYF. The CDR3 DNA follows: TGTGCCAGCAGTTTATCAAGGCTATCCCCGGGGGAGCAGTACTTC.

V is TRBV18 and J is TRBJ2-3; TRBD2 matches 13 bases. The trim removed 1 base at V and 3 bases at J, leaving 1 base unmatched. The CDR3 is 16 amino acids. CDR1 is KGHSH and CDR2 is LQKENI in the germline V gene. The CDR3 nucleotides are TGTGCCAGCTCACCACGACTAGCGGGAGGAACAGATACGCAGTATTTT. Translation: CASSPRLAGGTDTQYF.

The gene calls are TRBV5-1 and TRBJ2-5, with a weak D call TRBD1 (5 bases). CDR3 length equals 14 residues. Germline CDR1 and CDR2: SGHRS and YFSETQ. V was cut by 0 bases and J by 7 bases, with 13 bases left in between. The CDR3 bases are TGCGCCAGCAGCTTGGAGGGGCCGTTTGGGACCCAGTACTTC. Translation: CASSLEGPFGTQYF.

The V gene is TRBV4-1, the J gene TRBJ2-3; 8 bases align to TRBD1. V was clipped by 2 bases and J by 1 base; unmatched bases: 5. CDR3 length: 16 amino acids. CDR1 is MGHRA, CDR2 YSYEKL, per germline. The CDR3 sequence is CASSQTGTGRTDTQYF. CDR3 DNA sequence: TGCGCCAGCAGCCAAACCGGGACAGGCCGCACAGATACGCAGTATTTT.

The chain recombines TRBV10-2 with TRBJ2-7, with 15 bases matching TRBD2. V lost 6 bases and J lost 3; bases outside the gene matches: 12. Germline V CDR1 and CDR2: WSHSY, SAAADI. The CDR3 is 18 amino acids. CDR3 region: CASSPGTSGRLWHYEQYF. In DNA, the CDR3 is TGCGCCAGCAGCCCCGGGACTAGCGGGAGGTTGTGGCACTACGAGCAGTACTTC.

The gene calls are TRBV7-3 and TRBJ2-1, with TRBD2 identical over 14 bases. The CDR3 runs to 15 residues. Germline V gene lookup returns CDR1 SGHTA and CDR2 FQGTGA. V gave up 4 bases and J gave up 8 bases; unmatched junction bases: 4. CDR3 DNA sequence: TGTGCCAGCAGCTCCGGGACTAGCGGGAGTGATGAGCAGTTCTTC. Protein product: CASSSGTSGSDEQFF. Combining the CDR3 with reference TRBV7-3 and TRBJ2-1 gives the whole variable domain GAGVSQTPSNKVTEKGKYVELRCDPISGHTALYWYRQSLGQGPEFLIYFQGTGAADDSGLPNDRFFAVRPEGSVSTLKIQRTERGDSAVYLCASSSGTSGSDEQFFGPGTRLTVL.

This clone was picked up one time. The chain carries TRBV7-2 and TRBJ1-1, with 7 bases aligning to TRBD1. The CDR3 is 15 residues long. V shed 4 bases and J 1 base; nucleotides not matched to a gene: 6. Germline V gene data show CDR1 as SGHTA and CDR2 as FQGNSA. The CDR3, as DNA: TGTGCCAGCAGCTCACCGGGACAGCCGAACACTGAAGCTTTCTTT. Amino acid sequence: CASSSPGQPNTEAFF.

The chain links TRBV3-1 (or the pseudogene TRBV3-2) to TRBJ1-1; a possible D gene is TRBD1 (5 bases). The CDR3 consists of 18 residues. Trimming took off 2 bases at V and 0 bases at J, with 19 bases between the two ends. The V gene's germline CDR1 is LGHDT and CDR2 YNNKEL (reference sequence). CDR3: CASSQNVGYRGMNTEAFF. The CDR3 region has the DNA TGTGCCAGCAGCCAAAACGTGGGATACCGGGGGATGAACACTGAAGCTTTCTTT.

The chain links TRBV18 to TRBJ2-7; possible D gene TRBD1, 6 bases. The CDR3 extends over 15 amino acids. V was shortened by 3 bases and J by 0 bases, with 12 bases between the two germline ends. In germline, CDR1 is KGHSH, CDR2 LQKENI. The CDR3 sequence: CASSPPRGHSYEQYF. The CDR3 bases are TGTGCCAGCTCACCTCCTCGGGGACACTCCTACGAGCAGTACTTC.

The J gene is TRBJ2-7, the V gene TRBV19; 8 positions agree with TRBD1. V shed 9 bases, J shed 2 bases, and the junction held 6 bases outside the gene matches. Germline V gene sequence: CDR1 LNHDA, CDR2 SQIVND (reference sequence). The CDR3 has 13 residues. CDR3 amino acids: CASRQGLAYEQYF. The CDR3 coding sequence is TGTGCCAGCAGACAGGGGCTCGCCTACGAGCAGTACTTC.

Worth noting for this clone: Other DNA sequences in the same sample also yield this CDR3. The chain uses TRBV7-3 and TRBJ1-1; TRBD1 aligns across 7 bases. The CDR3 totals 14 residues. Unmatched junction bases numbered 8, after V lost 5 bases and J lost 5 bases. Germline-derived CDR1 and CDR2 are SGHTA and FQGTGA. In nucleotides, the CDR3 is TGTGCCAGCAGCCGGGACAGCCGAGGGACTGAAGCTTTCTTT. Amino acids: CASSRDSRGTEAFF.

The rearrangement joins TRBV18 to TRBJ1-3, with a possible D match to TRBD1 (5 bases). Germline V gene lookup returns CDR1 KGHSH and CDR2 LQKENI. Trimming cost V 5 bases and J 0 bases, with 11 bases left between them. This CDR3 is built from 15 residues. This chain's CDR3 is CASSSQALSGNTIYF. The CDR3 nucleotides read TGTGCCAGCTCATCACAGGCCCTCTCTGGAAACACCATATATTTT.

The chain recombines TRBV18 with TRBJ2-1; 7 bases align to TRBD1. After removal of 3 bases from V and 7 bases from J, the junction contained 12 bases not matched to a gene. Germline V gene lookup returns CDR1 KGHSH and CDR2 LQKENI. This CDR3 has 16 residues. The CDR3 DNA is TGTGCCAGCTCACCTCCGACAGGGAGTTGGAGGAATGAGCAGTTCTTC. It specifies CASSPPTGSWRNEQFF.

The V and J genes are TRBV7-9 and TRBJ1-1; D remains ambiguous. Germline V CDR1 and CDR2: SEHNR, FQNEAQ (reference sequence). This CDR3 region has 11 residues. V was trimmed by 0 bases and J by 8 bases, leaving 4 bases between them. The CDR3 is CASSLALEAFF. The CDR3 bases are TGTGCCAGCAGCTTAGCCCTCGAAGCTTTCTTT.

This clone was counted only a few times. The rearrangement uses TRBV6-5 and TRBJ1-1; TRBD1 is a possible D gene (5 bases). Germline V gene sequence: CDR1 MNHEY, CDR2 SVGAGI. The ends were cut back, 5 bases at V and 4 bases at J, with 17 bases in the middle. The CDR3 has 15 amino acids. CDR3: CASSRGEGAGTEAFF. In nucleotides, the CDR3 is TGTGCCAGCAGTCGAGGGGAGGGAGCGGGCACTGAAGCTTTCTTT.

The rearrangement joins TRBV23-1 to TRBJ2-4; 7 positions match TRBD1. TRBV23-1 is sorted into the ORF group, with uncertain function. The CDR3 sequence is 17 residues long. With V trimmed by 5 bases and J by 3 bases, 13 bases remained unmatched. The CDR3 DNA reads TGCGCCAGCAGTGGGTACGGTCACCCAGGGGGCAAAAACATTCAGTACTTC. As protein: CASSGYGHPGGKNIQYF.

The chain employs TRBV19 and TRBJ2-7, with D unresolved. The CDR3 loop spans 15 amino acids. Trimming took off 7 bases at V and 3 bases at J, with 19 bases between the two ends. Germline V CDR1 and CDR2: LNHDA, SQIVND (reference sequence). CDR3 bases: TGTGCCAGTACCATAGGGCACTCCCCGAGCTACGAGCAGTACTTC. Translation gives CASTIGHSPSYEQYF.